One sample yielded the 13 T cell receptor beta chains listed below, sequenced in a study of T cells expressing NK-cell markers. Following a re-call of the 5' RACE reads, TCRdb has one entry per CDR3 protein and lacks DNA. The table counts about 7,200 distinct CDR3 sequences; 62% lies in the top ten. The sample consisted of blood T cells: a sorted CD56 or NKG2C T cell subset, CD4+ or CD8+ T cells, or bulk PBMC T cells (not recorded which). The receptors here all came from a man aged 18-69 years in good health.

This chain joins TRBV28 and TRBJ2-7; TCRdb's D call of TRBD1 is untestable without DNA. The CDR3 is 16 residues long. Germline values: CDR1 MDHEN, CDR2 SYDVKM. The CDR3 spells CASSLSGDRDLSWQYF.

V and J are TRBV20-1 and TRBJ2-7; the D gene TCRdb calls, TRBD1, cannot be checked with no DNA. Germline lookup yields CDR1 DFQATT and CDR2 SNEGSKA (reference sequence). This CDR3 has 16 residues. CDR3 region: CSARRGERTNSYEQYF.

The chain joins TRBV5-6 to TRBJ2-7; checking the TCRdb D call of TRBD1 is not possible without DNA. There are 14 residues in the CDR3. Germline V lookup: CDR1 SGHDT, CDR2 YYEEEE. CDR3 loop: CASGLGQGAYEQYF.

This chain links TRBV5-1 with TRBJ1-6; TCRdb's D call of TRBD1 is untestable without DNA. Germline assignment: CDR1 SGHRS and CDR2 YFSETQ. The CDR3 is 16 residues long. CDR3 loop: CASSPGRGANNSPLHF.

V usage is TRBV19 and J usage is TRBJ2-1; TCRdb outputs TRBD2, but without DNA this stays unchecked. The CDR3 runs to 18 residues. Germline-derived CDR1 and CDR2 are LNHDA and SQIVND (reference sequence). The CDR3 loop reads CASSSGLAGGKSYNEQFF.

The rearrangement uses TRBV7-3 and TRBJ2-4; TCRdb's assignment of TRBD2 cannot be checked, as there is no DNA. This CDR3 is built from 21 residues. Germline lookup yields CDR1 SGHTA and CDR2 FQGTGA. The CDR3: CASSLTGGGGGANLAKNIQYF. The variable domain in full, with the rest retrieved from reference TRBV7-3 and TRBJ2-4, is GAGVSQTPSNKVTEKGKYVELRCDPISGHTALYWYRQSLGQGPEFLIYFQGTGAADDSGLPNDRFFAVRPEGSVSTLKIQRTERGDSAVYLCASSLTGGGGGANLAKNIQYFGAGTRLSVL.

CDR3 residues: CASSDSGITSGELFF. The genes are TRBV19 and TRBJ2-2; TCRdb calls TRBD1, which cannot be checked without DNA. The CDR3 spans 15 residues. The germline CDR1 and CDR2 sequences are LNHDA and SQIVND (reference sequence).

The V gene is TRBV6-5, the J gene TRBJ2-2; the D call from TCRdb, TRBD2, cannot be confirmed without DNA. Germline CDR1 MNHEY, CDR2 SVGAGI. The length of the CDR3 is 18 residues. The CDR3: CASSSTTGTSGATGELFF.

This clonotype counts as large by frequency. The V and J genes are TRBV13 and TRBJ2-2. Looked up from germline, CDR1 is PRHDT and CDR2 is FYEKMQ (reference sequence). The CDR3 length is 16 residues. CDR3: CASSLGTSWNTGELFF.

The V and J genes are TRBV6-4 and TRBJ2-1; TCRdb proposes TRBD2, but this gene call is untestable without DNA. The CDR3 contains 15 residues. Germline-derived CDR1 and CDR2 are MRHNA and SNTAGT. The CDR3 loop is CASSPGLAGGGEQFF.

The chain recombines TRBV20-1 with TRBJ2-7; there is no DNA to check the TCRdb D call of TRBD2. The germline V gene has CDR1 DFQATT and CDR2 SNEGSKA (reference sequence). The CDR3 is made up of 13 amino acids. CDR3 loop: CSARGRWEGEQYF.

The chain uses TRBV9 and TRBJ1-5; TCRdb proposes TRBD1, but this gene call is untestable without DNA. CDR3 length: 13 amino acids. Germline assignment: CDR1 SGDLS and CDR2 YYNGEE. This CDR3 is CASSRGFDQPQHF.

V is TRBV6-5 and J is TRBJ2-2; no DNA is available, so the TRBD1 call from TCRdb remains unchecked. Germline CDR1 and CDR2: MNHEY and SVGAGI. The CDR3 runs 15 residues. The CDR3 sequence: CASSYGASNTGELFF.